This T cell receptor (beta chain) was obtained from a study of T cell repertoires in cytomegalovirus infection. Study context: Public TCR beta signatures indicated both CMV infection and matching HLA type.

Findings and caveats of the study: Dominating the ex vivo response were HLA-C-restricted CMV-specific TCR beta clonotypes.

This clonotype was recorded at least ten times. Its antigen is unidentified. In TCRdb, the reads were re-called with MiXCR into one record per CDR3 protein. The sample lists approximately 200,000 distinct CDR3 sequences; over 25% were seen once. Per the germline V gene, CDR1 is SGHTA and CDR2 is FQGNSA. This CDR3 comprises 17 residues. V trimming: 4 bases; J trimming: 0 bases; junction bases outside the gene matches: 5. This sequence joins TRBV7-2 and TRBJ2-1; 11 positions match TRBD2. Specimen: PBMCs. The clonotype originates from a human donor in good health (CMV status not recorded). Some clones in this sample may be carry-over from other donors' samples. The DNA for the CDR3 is TGTGCCAGCAGCTCTAGCGGGGGGCGGAGCTCCTACAATGAGCAGTTCTTC. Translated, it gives CASSSSGGRSSYNEQFF.